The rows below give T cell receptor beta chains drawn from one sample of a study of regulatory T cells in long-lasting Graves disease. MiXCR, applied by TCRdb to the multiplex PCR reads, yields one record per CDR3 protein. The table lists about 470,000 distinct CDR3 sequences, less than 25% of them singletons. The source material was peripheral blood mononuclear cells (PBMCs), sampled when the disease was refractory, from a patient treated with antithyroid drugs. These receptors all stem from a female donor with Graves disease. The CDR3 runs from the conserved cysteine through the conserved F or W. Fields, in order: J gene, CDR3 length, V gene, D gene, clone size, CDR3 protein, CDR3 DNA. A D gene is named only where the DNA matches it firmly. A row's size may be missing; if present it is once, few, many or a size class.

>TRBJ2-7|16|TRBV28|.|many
CASSQKGQVTIYEQYF
TGTGCCAGCAGTCAAAAGGGGCAGGTCACAATCTACGAGCAGTACTTC
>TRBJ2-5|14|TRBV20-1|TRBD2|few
CSASSREGTGTQYF
TGCAGTGCTAGTAGTCGGGAGGGGACGGGGACCCAGTACTTC
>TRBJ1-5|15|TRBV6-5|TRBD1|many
CASSYLRGVNQPQHF
TGTGCCAGCAGTTACCTCAGGGGGGTCAATCAGCCCCAGCATTTT
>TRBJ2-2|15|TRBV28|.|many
CASSLVGFRTGELFF
TGTGCCAGCAGTTTGGTAGGGTTCAGGACCGGGGAGCTGTTTTTT
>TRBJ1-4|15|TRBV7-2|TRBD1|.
CASSLPGQGKEKLFF
TGTGCCAGCAGCTTACCGGGACAGGGGAAAGAAAAACTGTTTTTT
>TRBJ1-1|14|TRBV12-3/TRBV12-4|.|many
CASRYGQKNTEAFF
TGTGCCAGCAGGTACGGACAGAAGAACACTGAAGCTTTCTTT
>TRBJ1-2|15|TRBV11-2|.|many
CASSGVRDLSYGYTF
TGTGCCAGCAGCGGGGTCCGGGACCTCTCCTATGGCTACACCTTC
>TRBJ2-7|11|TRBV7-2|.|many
CASSSLEVQYF
TGTGCCAGCAGCTCGCTAGAGGTGCAGTACTTC
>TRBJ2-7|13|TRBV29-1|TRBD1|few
CSVTAQGADEQYF
TGCAGCGTTACCGCACAGGGGGCCGACGAGCAGTACTTC
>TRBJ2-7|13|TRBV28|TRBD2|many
CASTRGGPYEQYF
TGTGCCAGCACGCGGGGGGGCCCCTACGAGCAGTACTTC
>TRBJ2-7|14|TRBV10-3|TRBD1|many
CATKWGTGSDEQYF
TGTGCCACTAAATGGGGGACAGGGAGTGACGAGCAGTACTTC
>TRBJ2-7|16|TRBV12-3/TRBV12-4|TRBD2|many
CASSSFSGSFFYEQYF
TGTGCCAGCAGTTCCTTTAGCGGGAGCTTTTTCTACGAGCAGTACTTC
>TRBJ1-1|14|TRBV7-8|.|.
CASSLERRNTEAFF
TGTGCCAGCAGCTTAGAACGGAGGAACACTGAAGCTTTCTTT
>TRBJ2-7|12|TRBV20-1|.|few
CSAALTWGEQYF
TGCAGTGCTGCCCTCACGTGGGGAGAGCAGTACTTC
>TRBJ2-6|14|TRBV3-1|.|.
CASSQISGANVLTF
TGTGCCAGCAGCCAAATCTCTGGGGCCAACGTCCTGACTTTC
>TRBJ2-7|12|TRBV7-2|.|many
CASTQGGEGQYF
TGTGCCAGCACCCAGGGGGGAGAGGGGCAGTACTTC
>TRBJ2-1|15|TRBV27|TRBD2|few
CASSLSGRAWDEQFF
TGTGCCAGCAGCCTTAGCGGGAGGGCCTGGGATGAGCAGTTCTTC
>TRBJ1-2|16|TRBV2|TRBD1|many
CASSEDLGQGLTGYTF
TGTGCCAGCAGTGAAGACCTTGGACAGGGTCTCACTGGCTACACCTTC
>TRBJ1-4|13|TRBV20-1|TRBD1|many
CSARTGANEKLFF
TGCAGTGCTAGGACAGGGGCGAACGAAAAACTGTTTTTT
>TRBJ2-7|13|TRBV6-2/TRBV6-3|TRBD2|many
CATFSGRVYEQYF
TGTGCCACGTTTAGCGGGAGGGTCTACGAGCAGTACTTC
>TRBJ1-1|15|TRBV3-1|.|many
CASSQTTVMNTEAFF
TGTGCCAGCAGCCAAACCACAGTCATGAACACTGAAGCTTTCTTT
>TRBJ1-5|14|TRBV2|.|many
CASSEQLSNQPQHF
TGTGCCAGCAGTGAACAGCTTAGCAATCAGCCCCAGCATTTT
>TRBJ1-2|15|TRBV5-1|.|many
CASSLEGGSGYGYTF
TGTGCCAGCAGCTTAGAGGGGGGCAGTGGCTATGGCTACACCTTC
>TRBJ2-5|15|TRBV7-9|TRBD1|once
CASSTAGGSGETQYF
TGTGCCAGCAGCACTGCAGGGGGCTCTGGAGAGACCCAGTACTTC
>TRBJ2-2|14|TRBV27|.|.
CSSTGGGNTGELFF
TGTTCTTCTACGGGCGGAGGGAACACCGGGGAGCTGTTTTTT
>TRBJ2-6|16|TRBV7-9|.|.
CASSSGRTSGANVLTF
TGTGCCAGCAGCTCCGGACGGACTTCTGGGGCCAACGTCCTGACTTTC
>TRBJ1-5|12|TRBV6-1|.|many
CASKQGGQPQHF
TGTGCCAGCAAACAGGGCGGTCAGCCCCAGCATTTT
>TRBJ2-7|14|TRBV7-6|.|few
CASSFTRSSYEQYF
TGTGCCAGCAGCTTCACCAGGAGCTCCTACGAGCAGTACTTC
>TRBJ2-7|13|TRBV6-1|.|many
CASSSAASYEQYF
TGTGCCAGCAGTAGCGCGGCCTCCTACGAGCAGTACTTC
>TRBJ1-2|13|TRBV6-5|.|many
CANSYSEGSGYTF
TGTGCCAACAGTTACTCCGAGGGGTCTGGCTACACCTTC
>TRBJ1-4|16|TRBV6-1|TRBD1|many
CASSELLGTADEKLFF
TGTGCCAGCAGTGAATTATTGGGGACAGCCGATGAAAAACTGTTTTTT
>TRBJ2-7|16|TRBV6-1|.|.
CASSEGLGRTSYEQYF
TGTGCCAGCAGTGAAGGCCTGGGCCGGACCAGTTACGAGCAGTACTTC
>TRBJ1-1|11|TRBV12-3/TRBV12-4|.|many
CATSGSAEAFF
TGTGCCACCTCAGGATCCGCTGAAGCTTTCTTT
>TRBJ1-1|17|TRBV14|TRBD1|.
CASSQRLGVNRGTEAFF
TGTGCCAGCAGCCAAAGGCTTGGAGTGAACAGGGGCACTGAAGCTTTCTTT
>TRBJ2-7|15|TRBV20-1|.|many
CSASQGTDRSYEQYF
TGCAGTGCTAGTCAGGGAACAGATCGATCCTACGAGCAGTACTTC
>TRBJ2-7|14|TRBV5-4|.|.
CASSLFAGAEEQYF
TGTGCCAGCAGCTTGTTTGCGGGGGCTGAGGAGCAGTACTTC
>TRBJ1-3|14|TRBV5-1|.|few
CASSFMGSGNTIYF
TGCGCCAGCAGCTTCATGGGCTCTGGAAACACCATATATTTT
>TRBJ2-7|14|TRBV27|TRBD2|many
CASSLAGESYEQYF
TGTGCCAGCAGCCTAGCGGGAGAGTCCTACGAGCAGTACTTC
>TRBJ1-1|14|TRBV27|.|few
CASSWGNLNTEAFF
TGTGCCAGCAGTTGGGGCAATTTGAACACTGAAGCTTTCTTT
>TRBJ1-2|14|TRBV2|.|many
CASSIPTDHYGYTF
TGTGCCAGCAGTATCCCGACGGACCACTATGGCTACACCTTC
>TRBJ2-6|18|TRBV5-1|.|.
CASSYRPPPRSGANVLTF
TGCGCCAGCAGCTATCGACCCCCTCCTAGGAGTGGGGCCAACGTCCTGACTTTC
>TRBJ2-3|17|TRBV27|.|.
CASSPFEGTGRTDAQYF
TGTGCCAGCAGTCCCTTCGAAGGGACTGGCCGCACAGATGCGCAGTATTTT
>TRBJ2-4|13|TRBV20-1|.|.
CSAFGGNKNIQYF
TGCAGTGCCTTCGGGGGAAACAAAAACATTCAGTACTTC
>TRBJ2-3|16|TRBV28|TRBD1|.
CASSSPTGQGEDTQYF
TGTGCCAGCAGTTCCCCAACCGGACAGGGCGAAGATACGCAGTATTTT
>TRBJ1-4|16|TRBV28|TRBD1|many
CASSLTGTGNNEKLFF
TGTGCCAGCAGTTTAACCGGGACAGGCAATAATGAAAAACTGTTTTTT
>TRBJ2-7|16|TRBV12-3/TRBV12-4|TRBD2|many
CASSGLAGGGPLEQYF
TGTGCCAGCAGCGGACTAGCGGGAGGAGGTCCGCTCGAGCAGTACTTC
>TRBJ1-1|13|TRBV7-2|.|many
CASSPGTGTEAFF
TGTGCCAGCAGCCCCGGGACGGGCACTGAAGCTTTCTTT
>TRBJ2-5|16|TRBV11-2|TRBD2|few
CASSLGPWGGQETQYF
TGTGCCAGCAGCTTAGGCCCGTGGGGGGGGCAAGAGACCCAGTACTTC
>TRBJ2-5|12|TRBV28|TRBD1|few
CAGRGFRETQYF
TGTGCCGGCAGGGGGTTTCGGGAGACCCAGTACTTC